This entry features one T cell receptor beta chain sequence. Terminally differentiated effector memory CD45RA+ cells were excluded from the naive CD8 cells, which were CD45RO-negative and positively selected for CCR7. Deep-level assay runs were performed. Here immunoSEQ multiplex PCR was the method, and the copy in TCRdb shows in-frame clones only, minus some. Of 500,000 to 700,000 clones in the sample, roughly 95% were seen once. This entry belongs to a study of shared clonotypes between healthy human individuals. Looking at the study overall: CD8 memory received one plate per donor, CD8 naive two, CD4 memory three and CD4 naive three.

Deletions cut 4 bases from V and 3 bases from J, with 10 bases between. This CDR3 region has 14 residues. Germline V lookup: CDR1 MNHEY, CDR2 SMNVEV (reference sequence). Sequencing was performed on naive CD8+ T cells sorted from blood. This receptor was taken from a woman aged 25 to 39 in good health. The chain recombines TRBV27 with TRBJ1-5; possibly TRBD1 for D (5 bases). The CDR3 coding sequence is TGTGCCAGCAGTTGGGGGGGGACCAATCAGCCCCAGCATTTT. Translated: CASSWGGTNQPQHF.